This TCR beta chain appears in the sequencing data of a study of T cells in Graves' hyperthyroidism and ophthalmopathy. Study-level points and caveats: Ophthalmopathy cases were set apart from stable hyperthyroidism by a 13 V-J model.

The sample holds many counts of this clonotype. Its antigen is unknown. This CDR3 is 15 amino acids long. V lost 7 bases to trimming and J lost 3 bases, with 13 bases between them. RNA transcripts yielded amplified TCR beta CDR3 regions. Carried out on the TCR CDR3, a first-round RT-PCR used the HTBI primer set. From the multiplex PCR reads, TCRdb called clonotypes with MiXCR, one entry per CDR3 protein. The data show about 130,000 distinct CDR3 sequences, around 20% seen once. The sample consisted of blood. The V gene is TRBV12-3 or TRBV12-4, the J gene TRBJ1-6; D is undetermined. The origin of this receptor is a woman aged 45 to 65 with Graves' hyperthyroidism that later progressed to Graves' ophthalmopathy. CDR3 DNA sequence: TGTGCCAGCACCTTAAGGGCAGACTATAATTCACCCCTCCACTTT. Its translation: CASTLRADYNSPLHF.